This entry lists 10 T cell receptor beta chains sequenced from one sample in a study of OX40 agonist ivuxolimab in advanced cancers. Assay used: immunoSEQ multiplex PCR; TCRdb lists only in-frame clones, some missing. The repertoire holds 60,000 to 75,000 clones, with around 83% as singletons. The sample in question was CD4+ or CD8+ T cells sorted from blood, obtained in a trial of the OX40 agonist ivuxolimab. These receptor sequences come from an adult with an advanced solid tumor such as melanoma, head and neck, liver or kidney cancer.

This chain connects TRBV6-6 to TRBJ1-5; tentative D call: TRBD1 (6 bases). CDR1 MNHNY and CDR2 SVGAGI come from the germline V gene (reference sequence). The CDR3 runs to 15 residues. Trimming shortened V by 7 bases and J by 3 bases, and 16 bases separated the two germline ends. The CDR3, as DNA: TGTGCCAGCAACACCCGACAGGCCACCAATCAGCCCCAGCATTTT. This codes for CASNTRQATNQPQHF.

This clone was observed a few times. The chain links TRBV5-1 to TRBJ2-3, with D tentatively TRBD2 (5 bases). The CDR3 contains 17 residues. Germline loops: CDR1 SGHRS, CDR2 YFSETQ. V shed 0 bases and J shed 0 bases, with 14 bases lying between them. The CDR3 bases are TGCGCCAGCAGCTTGGTAGGGAGAGCAAGGAGCACAGATACGCAGTATTTT. It yields the protein CASSLVGRARSTDTQYF. The variable domain in full, with the rest retrieved from reference TRBV5-1 and TRBJ2-3, is KAGVTQTPRYLIKTRGQQVTLSCSPISGHRSVSWYQQTPGQGLQFLFEYFSETQRNKGNFPGRFSGRQFSNSRSEMNVSTLELGDSALYLCASSLVGRARSTDTQYFGPGTRLTVL.

This chain connects TRBV21-1 to TRBJ2-3; no DNA check was done on the table's D call, TRBD2. TRBV21-1 is a pseudogene segment. This CDR3 region has 14 residues. CDR3 nucleotides: TGTGCCAGCACCCACCACGGGGGCACAGATACGCAGTATTTT. It yields the protein CASTHHGGTDTQYF.

This clone was counted only a few times. The chain has TRBV7-2 and TRBJ2-3; TRBD1 aligns across 9 bases. Per the germline V gene, CDR1 is SGHTA and CDR2 is FQGNSA. With 0 bases clipped from V and 15 bases from J, the junction kept 4 bases outside the gene matches. The CDR3 runs to 12 residues. CDR3 nucleotides: TGTGCCAGCAGCTTAGCGAGGGACAGGGAATATTTT. It translates to CASSLARDREYF. Drawing the rest from reference TRBV7-2 and TRBJ2-3, the complete variable domain is GAGVSQSPSNKVTEKGKDVELRCDPISGHTALYWYRQSLGQGLEFLIYFQGNSAPDKSGLPSDRFSAERTGGSVSTLTIQRTQQEDSAVYLCASSLARDREYFGPGTRLTVL.

CDR3 sequence (DNA): TGCGCCAGCAGTCAATTGCCTCACACTGAAGCTTTCTTT. This codes for CASSQLPHTEAFF. The genes are TRBV23-1 and TRBJ1-1; D ambiguous. TRBV23-1 is flagged as an ORF with uncertain function. Trimming shortened V by 1 base and J by 3 bases, and 6 bases separated the two germline ends. The CDR3 has 13 amino acids.

The rearrangement joins TRBV4-2 to TRBJ2-1; D gene uncertain. The V and J ends lost 2 bases and 5 bases respectively, with 10 bases between them. The CDR3 extends over 14 amino acids. CDR1 and CDR2 from the germline V gene are LGHNA and YNFKEQ. In DNA form, the CDR3 reads TGTGCCAGCAGCCAACCCAACGAAAACAATGAGCAGTTCTTC. The encoded protein is CASSQPNENNEQFF.

This clone was found a few times. V and J are TRBV5-4 and TRBJ2-1; 7 positions agree with TRBD2. Losses at the gene ends were 3 bases for V and 0 bases for J; bases not matched to a gene: 9. The CDR3 contains 17 residues. Germline CDR1 and CDR2: SGHNT and YYREEE (reference sequence). The CDR3 nucleotides read TGTGCCAGCAGCTCCCGACTAGCCACAATCTCCTACAATGAGCAGTTCTTC. Protein sequence: CASSSRLATISYNEQFF.

The table lists this clone with a count of one. The V and J genes are TRBV7-2 and TRBJ2-7; 9 bases fit TRBD2. V was pared by 5 bases and J by 6 bases, with 8 bases of the junction left unmatched. Germline assignment: CDR1 SGHTA and CDR2 FQGNSA. The CDR3 totals 14 residues. CDR3 sequence: CASSASGAQFEQYF. CDR3 nucleotides: TGTGCCAGCAGCGCTAGCGGGGCGCAGTTCGAGCAGTACTTC.

This clone was picked up one time. This sequence joins TRBV7-8 and TRBJ2-3; 9 bases are a match to TRBD1. Germline V lookup: CDR1 SGHVS, CDR2 FQNEAQ. The CDR3 spans 16 residues. V shed 3 bases, J shed 4 bases, and the junction held 8 bases outside the gene matches. CDR3 region: CASSLLTGGAPDTQYF. The CDR3 nucleotides are TGTGCCAGCAGCTTGCTAACAGGGGGCGCACCAGATACGCAGTATTTT.

This clone was recorded a few times. The chain recombines TRBV6-1 with TRBJ2-1; 7 bases line up with TRBD1. The CDR3 extends over 14 amino acids. From germline, CDR1 is MNHNS and CDR2 SASEGT. J was trimmed by 6 bases and V by 6 bases; bases with no gene match: 8. CDR3 in DNA: TGTGCCAGCAGAAGGGACAGCCTAAGCAATGAGCAGTTCTTC. It yields the protein CASRRDSLSNEQFF.